This T cell receptor beta chain was profiled in a study of OX40 agonist ivuxolimab in advanced cancers. CDR3 length: 13 residues. TCRdb keeps only in-frame clones here, not all; method: immunoSEQ multiplex PCR. The sample includes roughly 75,000 clones, roughly 86% seen only once; the top ten take 1.1%. This clone showed up just once. This chain connects TRBV21-1 to TRBJ1-4. TRBV21-1 is labeled a pseudogene. The receptor's source is an adult with an advanced solid tumor such as melanoma, head and neck, liver or kidney cancer. Sequencing used CD4+ or CD8+ T cells sorted from blood, obtained in a trial of the OX40 agonist ivuxolimab. CDR3 region: CASRGRGNEKLFF. CDR3 DNA sequence: TGTGCCAGCCGCGGGAGGGGGAATGAAAAACTGTTTTTT.